Listed here are 4 T cell receptor beta chains from one sample, sequenced in a study of blood T cell repertoires in COVID-19 (TCRdb year 2020). The library was obtained by the immunoSEQ multiplex PCR assay. This immuneACCESS table, as held by TCRdb, lists in-frame sequences with V and J called but not all clones. Of the missing ones, under half trace to an unresolved V gene in checked studies; the others have no known cause. The sample table lists 120,000 to 150,000 clones, roughly 79% of them with a count of one. The top ten clones comprise roughly 7.7% of the sample. Material: peripheral blood. These receptors were obtained from a human donor with acute or convalescent COVID-19. The donor label of this sample is uncertain.

This chain uses TRBV18 with TRBJ1-2; D remains ambiguous. V dropped 1 base and J dropped 4 bases, with 10 bases sitting between them. The CDR3 consists of 14 residues. Germline lookup yields CDR1 KGHSH and CDR2 LQKENI. The CDR3 region has the DNA TGTGCCAGCTCACCACGGCAGAGCGGCTATGGCTACACCTTC. It yields the protein CASSPRQSGYGYTF.

The rearrangement links TRBV24-1 to TRBJ2-3; D is possibly TRBD1 (5 bases). V was clipped by 9 bases and J by 5 bases, with 8 bases between them. The germline V gene has CDR1 KGHDR and CDR2 SFDVKD. The CDR3 contains 11 residues. The CDR3 loop reads CATGQGDTQYF. CDR3 nucleotides: TGTGCCACCGGCCAGGGAGATACGCAGTATTTT.

This clone is a singleton in its sample. The chain carries TRBV27 and TRBJ1-6, with D unclear. V lost 5 bases to trimming and J lost 14 bases, with 25 bases between them. The V gene's germline CDR1 is MNHEY and CDR2 SMNVEV (reference sequence). The CDR3 has 16 amino acids. This CDR3 reads CASSPSPPDSDLALHF. The CDR3 DNA reads TGTGCCAGCAGTCCATCCCCCCCGGACTCGGATTTGGCCCTCCACTTT.

The rearrangement links TRBV5-1 to TRBJ2-5; D is perhaps TRBD1 (6 bases). V lost 9 bases to trimming and J lost 2 bases, with 20 bases between them. The CDR3 has 15 residues. The germline CDR1 and CDR2 sequences are SGHRS and YFSETQ. CDR3 sequence: CATKRQASPQETQYF. DNA of the CDR3: TGCGCCACAAAACGACAGGCGAGCCCTCAAGAGACCCAGTACTTC.